The rows below give T cell receptor beta chains drawn from one sample of a study of cytomegalovirus exposure and HLA in healthy donors. Repertoires were generated with immunoSEQ multiplex PCR, while TCRdb's copy carries only in-frame clones and drops some. The table has about 350,000 clones, roughly nine tenths seen once. Sequenced material: PBMCs. The origin of the receptors is a woman aged 25 to 39 in good health and CMV-seropositive. Both conserved end residues are part of each CDR3. A D gene is named only where the DNA matches it firmly. A clone size is listed for some rows: how often the clone was seen (once, few, many), or a class if it is expanded.

>TRBV7-9|NA|TRBJ2-7|NA
TGTGCCAGCAGCCCCTTCCGGGCACGAAAGTCCTACGAGCAGTACTTC
CASSPFRARKSYEQYF
>TRBV13|TRBD2|TRBJ2-3|NA
TGTGCCAGCAGCTCGAGGGGACTAGCGGGAGGTGCAGATACGCAGTATTTT
CASSSRGLAGGADTQYF
>TRBV30|NA|TRBJ1-1|NA
TGTGCCTGGAGCCTACAGGGGAACACTGAAGCTTTCTTT
CAWSLQGNTEAFF
>TRBV7-2|TRBD2|TRBJ2-7|NA
TGTGCCAGCAGCCAAGCGGGGGGGCGATCCTACGAGCAGTACTTC
CASSQAGGRSYEQYF
>TRBV4-1|NA|TRBJ2-7|NA
TGCGCCAGCAGCTACCTGACAGGTCCTGCCTACGAGCAGTACTTC
CASSYLTGPAYEQYF
>TRBV14|TRBD2|TRBJ2-1|few
TGTGCCAGCAGCGAAGCGGGGGGCAGGTACAATGAGCAGTTCTTC
CASSEAGGRYNEQFF
>TRBV5-1|NA|TRBJ2-6|NA
TGCGCCAGCTCGGAGATTGCAGGGACCGGGGCCAACGTCCTGACTTTC
CASSEIAGTGANVLTF
>TRBV6-5|NA|TRBJ1-4|NA
TGTGCCAGCAGTTGGCAGGGGAGGGCCCCTAATGAAAAACTGTTTTTT
CASSWQGRAPNEKLFF
>TRBV5-1|NA|TRBJ2-5|NA
TGCGCCAGCAGCTTCCAGGGGACAGAGACCCAGTACTTC
CASSFQGTETQYF
>TRBV6-5|TRBD1|TRBJ2-1|NA
TGTGCCAGCAGTGGACCGGGACAGGGGGCTAATGAGCAGTTCTTC
CASSGPGQGANEQFF
>TRBV5-4|NA|TRBJ2-5|once
TGTGCCAGCAGCTTTAGACAGGAAGAGACCCAGTACTTC
CASSFRQEETQYF
>TRBV7-2|NA|TRBJ2-2|NA
TGTGCCAGCAGCTTAGTGGAGCGGATCACCGGGGAGCTGTTTTTT
CASSLVERITGELFF
>TRBV6-5|NA|TRBJ1-1|NA
TGTGCCAGCAGGCGGGACCCAGGGGCCACTGAAGCTTTCTTT
CASRRDPGATEAFF
>TRBV27|TRBD1|TRBJ2-7|NA
TGTGCCAGCGCCCTAGGGCAGGGGGCCTACGAGCAGTACTTC
CASALGQGAYEQYF
>TRBV9|TRBD2|TRBJ2-1|once
TGTGCCAGCAGCGTAGAGGGGGGACTAGCGGGGAAAGACAATGAGCAGTTCTTC
CASSVEGGLAGKDNEQFF
>TRBV7-3|NA|TRBJ2-7|NA
TGTGCCAGCAGCTTAAGCGGCCAGGGCTACGAGCAGTACTTC
CASSLSGQGYEQYF
>TRBV12-1|NA|TRBJ1-1|NA
NA
CASSFASGTGWTEAFF
>TRBV7-2|TRBD2|TRBJ2-1|NA
TGTGCCAGCAGCTCGCCGGGACTAGCGAACAATGAGCAGTTCTTC
CASSSPGLANNEQFF
>TRBV30|NA|TRBJ2-6|once
TGTGCCTGGACAGTGGTCAGCTCTGGGGCCAACGTCCTGACTTTC
CAWTVVSSGANVLTF
>TRBV6-1|NA|TRBJ2-1|NA
TGTGCCGTAGCGACATACAATGAGCAGTTCTTC
CAVATYNEQFF
>TRBV7-7|NA|TRBJ2-7|NA
TGTGCCAGCAGCTCCGGGGACGGCTACGAGCAGTACTTC
CASSSGDGYEQYF
>TRBV27|TRBD1|TRBJ1-5|NA
TGTGCCAGCAGCGACAGGGGTCTCGGCAATCAGCCCCAGCATTTT
CASSDRGLGNQPQHF
>TRBV27|NA|TRBJ2-1|NA
NA
CASSFWRGTAAHEQFF
>TRBV18|NA|TRBJ1-3|NA
TGTGCCAGCTCACCACCTCAGGGGTATGGGAACACCATATATTTT
CASSPPQGYGNTIYF
>TRBV28|NA|TRBJ1-5|NA
TGTGCCAGCAGCCAAAATCAGCCCCAGCATTTT
CASSQNQPQHF
>TRBV9|NA|TRBJ2-3|few
TGTGCCAGCAGCGGTAGCACAGATACGCAGTATTTT
CASSGSTDTQYF
>TRBV7-9|NA|TRBJ2-1|NA
TGTGCCAGCAGCGCTACAGGGAATGAGCAGTTCTTC
CASSATGNEQFF
>TRBV4-3|NA|TRBJ2-1|NA
TGCGCCAGCAGCCAGAAAGCGAACAATGAGCAGTTCTTC
CASSQKANNEQFF
>TRBV29-1|TRBD1|TRBJ1-1|NA
TGCAGCGCTCGTTCCGGGACAGTGAACACTGAAGCTTTCTTT
CSARSGTVNTEAFF
>TRBV30|NA|TRBJ1-5|few
TGTGCCTGGAGTGTACAGGACAACCTCAGCAATCAGCCCCAGCATTTT
CAWSVQDNLSNQPQHF
>TRBV18|NA|TRBJ2-7|NA
TGTGCCAGCTCACCACTAGCGGCCGCCTACGAGCAGTACTTC
CASSPLAAAYEQYF
>TRBV28|TRBD1|TRBJ2-1|NA
TGTGCCATCTCAGGGGGCAGAAACGCCTACAATGAGCAGTTCTTC
CAISGGRNAYNEQFF
>TRBV6-1|NA|TRBJ2-6|NA
TGTGCCAGCAGTGAAACGGCGGCTCGCTCTGGGGCCAACGTCCTGACTTTC
CASSETAARSGANVLTF
>TRBV29-1|NA|TRBJ2-5|NA
TGCAGCGTTGACGGGCTAGCCCAGGAGACCCAGTACTTC
CSVDGLAQETQYF
>TRBV27|NA|TRBJ1-5|NA
TGTGCCACACCGAGCTCGGGGGCCCACCATAGCAATCAGCCCCAGCATTTT
CATPSSGAHHSNQPQHF
>TRBV5-1|NA|TRBJ2-2|NA
TGCGCCAGTGAGATCACCGGGGAGCTGTTTTTT
CASEITGELFF
>TRBV5-6|TRBD1|TRBJ1-2|few
TGTGCCAGCAATTCCGGGACAGGGTATGGCTACACCTTC
CASNSGTGYGYTF
>TRBV9|TRBD2|TRBJ2-1|NA
TGTGCCAGCAGCGTAGGGACTAGCGGGGGGTACAATGAGCAGTTCTTC
CASSVGTSGGYNEQFF
>TRBV28|TRBD1|TRBJ2-7|NA
TGTGCCAGCAGTTTATCAAAAACCCCCGGGACAGGGATTCCCTACGAGCAGTACTTC
CASSLSKTPGTGIPYEQYF
>TRBV6-6|NA|TRBJ2-2|NA
TGTGCCAGCAGTGACCAGGGAGTCACCGGGGAGCTGTTTTTT
CASSDQGVTGELFF
>TRBV18|TRBD2|TRBJ2-1|NA
TGTGCCAGCTCACGGACTAGCTCCTACAATGAGCAGTTCTTC
CASSRTSSYNEQFF
>TRBV27|NA|TRBJ1-3|NA
TGTGCCAGCAGTTTGCACCCTGGAAACACCATATATTTT
CASSLHPGNTIYF
>TRBV11-3|TRBD2|TRBJ2-2|NA
TGTGCCAGCAGCTCCAGCCTAGCGGGAGGTCGCACCGGGGAGCTGTTTTTT
CASSSSLAGGRTGELFF
>TRBV18|NA|TRBJ2-4|NA
TGTGCCAGCTCACCAGGCGAGGACATTCAGTACTTC
CASSPGEDIQYF
>TRBV2|NA|TRBJ2-1|NA
TGTGCCAGCAGCCCGAGGAATGAGCAGTTCTTC
CASSPRNEQFF
>TRBV25-1|NA|TRBJ2-7|NA
TGTGCCAGCAGTGTTGGGGGCATATACGAGCAGTACTTC
CASSVGGIYEQYF
>TRBV9|NA|TRBJ1-4|NA
TGTGCCAGCAGCGTCGGCGGGTCCCTCAATGAAAAACTGTTTTTT
CASSVGGSLNEKLFF
>TRBV28|NA|TRBJ1-4|once
TGTGCCAGCGAAGGGCTTGATGAAAAACTGTTTTTT
CASEGLDEKLFF
>TRBV2|TRBD1|TRBJ2-2|few
TGTGCCAGCAGGGCCCAGGGGGCGGTTGGCACCGGGGAGCTGTTTTTT
CASRAQGAVGTGELFF
>TRBV5-6|NA|TRBJ1-2|NA
TGTGCCAGCAGCTTGGGAGGTGACTATGGCTACACCTTC
CASSLGGDYGYTF
>TRBV7-8|TRBD2|TRBJ2-1|NA
TGTGCCAGCAGCGGCGGGACTAGCGGGGTAAACAATGAGCAGTTCTTC
CASSGGTSGVNNEQFF
>TRBV5-4|NA|TRBJ1-2|NA
TGTGCCAGCAGCCTAGCCGGCACCGGAGCTAGGAGTGGCTACACCTTC
CASSLAGTGARSGYTF
>TRBV10-2|NA|TRBJ2-7|NA
TGCGCCAGCAGTGAGTGGAAGACTGGCTACGAGCAGTACTTC
CASSEWKTGYEQYF
>TRBV12-5|NA|TRBJ2-7|NA
TGTGCTAGTGGTTTGGGGACCGGGGCTATGGTGGACGAGCAGTACTTC
CASGLGTGAMVDEQYF
>TRBV27|NA|TRBJ2-5|NA
TGTGCCAGCGGGGGGATCCCGAGGGAGACCCAGTACTTC
CASGGIPRETQYF
>TRBV14|TRBD2|TRBJ2-1|NA
TGTGCCAGCAGCCAACAGAGCGGGGCCTCCTACAATGAGCAGTTCTTC
CASSQQSGASYNEQFF
>TRBV9|NA|TRBJ2-2|NA
TGTGCCAGCAGCGTAGTTTACGGGGAGCTGTTTTTT
CASSVVYGELFF
>TRBV30|NA|TRBJ1-2|once
TGTGCCTGGAGTGTAGGGACAAAAAGTTATGGCTACACCTTC
CAWSVGTKSYGYTF
>TRBV29-1|NA|TRBJ1-3|NA
TGCAGCGTTATCAGTAGGCAGAACAACACCATATATTTT
CSVISRQNNTIYF